This T cell receptor (beta chain) emerged from a study of early T cells in non-severe SARS-CoV-2 infection. Study in general: Sequencing input comprised bulk RNA from unsorted whole blood; chain pairing was not available.

Trimming removed 8 bases from V and 4 bases from J; junction bases left unmatched: 1. This CDR3 comprises 11 residues. Germline loops: CDR1 LGHDT, CDR2 YNNKEL (reference sequence). This clonotype was counted at least ten times. Its antigen remains unidentified. In the library, individual cDNA molecules carried attached unique molecular identifiers. TCRdb itself ran the 5' RACE reads through MiXCR, one entry per CDR3 protein. The table has 80,000 to 95,000 distinct CDR3 sequences, 13% to 15% seen once. General observations from the study: Matches to VDJdb favored anti-spike CD8 responses and missed private and CD4 specificities.

Sequencing was performed on whole blood. This clonotype originated in an adult who was a healthcare worker with PCR-confirmed SARS-CoV-2 infection or an uninfected control (not recorded which). This chain uses TRBV3-1 with TRBJ2-7, with 8 positions matching TRBD2. CDR3 loop: CASGLAYEQYF. The CDR3 DNA reads as TGTGCCAGCGGACTAGCTTACGAGCAGTACTTC.